Shown below are 9 T cell receptor beta chains from a single sample sequenced in a study of cytomegalovirus exposure and HLA in healthy donors. Assay: immunoSEQ multiplex PCR; the TCRdb copy retains only in-frame clones and omits some. The sample carries about 71,000 clones, 85% to 95% recorded once. Sequencing was performed on PBMCs. The receptors were sampled from a woman aged 18-30 years in good health and CMV-seronegative.

J is TRBJ2-3 and V is TRBV28; tentatively, D is TRBD2 (6 bases). The germline CDR1 and CDR2 sequences are MDHEN and SYDVKM. This CDR3 has 16 amino acids. Trimming cost V 3 bases and J 3 bases, with 16 bases left between them. CDR3: CASSFLGPGRTDTQYF. The CDR3 DNA follows: TGTGCCAGCAGTTTCCTCGGGCCGGGGAGGACAGATACGCAGTATTTT. Looking up the rest from reference TRBV28 and TRBJ2-3 gives the full variable domain: DVKVTQSSRYLVKRTGEKVFLECVQDMDHENMFWYRQDPGLGLRLIYFSYDVKMKEKGDIPEGYSVSREKKERFSLILESASTNQTSMYLCASSFLGPGRTDTQYFGPGTRLTVL.

This clone was found once. V and J are TRBV29-1 and TRBJ2-5; TRBD2 might be the D (6 bases). V was pared by 6 bases and J by 5 bases, with 16 bases between. Germline assignment: CDR1 SQVTM and CDR2 ANQGSEA. The CDR3 consists of 13 residues. The CDR3 DNA follows: TGCAGCGTGGGGGTGGGGGGAACGGAGACCCAGTACTTC. Translating gives CSVGVGGTETQYF.

The chain links TRBV6-6 to TRBJ1-6; 9 nucleotides align to TRBD1. J lost 7 bases, V lost 6 bases, and 4 bases had no gene match. CDR3 size: 14 residues. Germline CDR1 and CDR2: MNHNY and SVGAGI (reference sequence). CDR3 sequence (DNA): TGTGCCAGCAGATGGGACAGGGCCAATTCACCCCTCCACTTT. Translation gives CASRWDRANSPLHF.

J is TRBJ2-7 and V is TRBV5-4; the match to TRBD2 covers 8 bases. The V segment lost 3 bases and the J segment 5 bases; nucleotides outside the gene matches: 4. Germline assignment: CDR1 SGHNT and CDR2 YYREEE (reference sequence). The CDR3 is 13 residues long. The CDR3 nucleotides are TGTGCCAGCAGCTCGAGGACTAGCCACGAGCAGTACTTC. Amino acids: CASSSRTSHEQYF.

The rearrangement uses TRBV4-3 and TRBJ2-3; 8 bases map to TRBD2. CDR3 length: 16 residues. Trimming removed 1 base from V and 3 bases from J; junction bases left unmatched: 6. From germline, CDR1 is LGHNA and CDR2 YSLEER. Written as DNA, the CDR3 is TGCGCCAGCAGCCAAGGGTGGCGGGGGGCGACAGATACGCAGTATTTT. Translated, it gives CASSQGWRGATDTQYF.

This rearrangement joins TRBV6-1 to TRBJ2-7; 12 bases are a match to TRBD2. Germline V lookup: CDR1 MNHNS, CDR2 SASEGT. There are 17 residues in the CDR3. Losses at the gene ends were 1 base for V and 4 bases for J; bases not matched to a gene: 8. CDR3 sequence (DNA): TGTGCCAGCAGTGAAGAGGCTAGCGGGGGGGCCGGTTACGAGCAGTACTTC. Its translation is CASSEEASGGAGYEQYF.

The J gene is TRBJ2-2, the V gene TRBV5-5; perhaps TRBD2 as D (5 bases). Germline CDR1 and CDR2: SGHKS and YYEKEE (reference sequence). The V and J ends lost 5 bases and 13 bases respectively, with 12 bases between them. This CDR3 comprises 11 residues. As DNA, the CDR3 is TGTGCCAGCAGAAATAGCGTCGGGCTGTTTTTT. It yields the protein CASRNSVGLFF.

The rearrangement links TRBV4-1 to TRBJ2-5; tentatively, D is TRBD2 (6 bases). Germline assignment: CDR1 MGHRA and CDR2 YSYEKL. The CDR3 covers 16 residues. Deletions cut 0 bases from V and 5 bases from J, with 16 bases between. The CDR3 spells CASSQDGPVGGETQYF. CDR3 sequence (DNA): TGCGCCAGCAGCCAAGATGGGCCCGTAGGAGGGGAGACCCAGTACTTC.

This chain links TRBV6-6 with TRBJ1-6, with D perhaps TRBD1 (6 bases). CDR3 length: 15 residues. V lost 4 bases, J lost 7 bases, and 14 bases lay in between. The germline CDR1 and CDR2 sequences are MNHNY and SVGAGI (reference sequence). The CDR3 sequence is CASSSSPGHNSPLHF. CDR3 coding DNA: TGTGCCAGCAGTTCGAGTCCGGGACACAATTCACCCCTCCACTTT.